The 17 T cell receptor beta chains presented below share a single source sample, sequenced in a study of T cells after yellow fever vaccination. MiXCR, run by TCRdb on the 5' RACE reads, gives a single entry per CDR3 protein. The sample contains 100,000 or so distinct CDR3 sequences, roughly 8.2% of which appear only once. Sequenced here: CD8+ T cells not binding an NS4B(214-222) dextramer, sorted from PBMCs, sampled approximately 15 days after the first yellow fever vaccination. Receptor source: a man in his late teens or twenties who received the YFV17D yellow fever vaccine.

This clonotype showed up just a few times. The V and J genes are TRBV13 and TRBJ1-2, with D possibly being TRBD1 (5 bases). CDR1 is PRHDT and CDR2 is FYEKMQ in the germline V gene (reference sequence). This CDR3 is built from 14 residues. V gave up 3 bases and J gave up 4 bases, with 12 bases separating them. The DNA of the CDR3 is TGTGCCAGCAGCTTCCCGGGTAGGGGCTATGGCTACACCTTC. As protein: CASSFPGRGYGYTF.

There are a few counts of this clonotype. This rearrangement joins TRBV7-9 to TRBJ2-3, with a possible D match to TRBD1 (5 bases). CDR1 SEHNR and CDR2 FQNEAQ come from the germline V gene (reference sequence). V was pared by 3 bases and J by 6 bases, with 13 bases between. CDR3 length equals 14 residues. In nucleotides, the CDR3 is TGTGCCAGCAGCTTGACAACAGGTACCGATACGCAGTATTTT. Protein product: CASSLTTGTDTQYF.

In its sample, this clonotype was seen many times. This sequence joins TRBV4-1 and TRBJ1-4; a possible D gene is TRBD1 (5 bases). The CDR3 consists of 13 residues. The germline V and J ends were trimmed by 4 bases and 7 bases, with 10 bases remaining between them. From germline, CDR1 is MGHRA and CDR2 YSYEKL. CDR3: CASSPTRGEKLFF. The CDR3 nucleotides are TGCGCCAGCAGCCCAACAAGGGGTGAAAAACTGTTTTTT.

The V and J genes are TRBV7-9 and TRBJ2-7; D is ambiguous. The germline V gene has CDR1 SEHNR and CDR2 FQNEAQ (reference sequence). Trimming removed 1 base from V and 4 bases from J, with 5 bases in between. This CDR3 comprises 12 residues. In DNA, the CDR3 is TGTGCCAGCAGCTTAGGGTCTTACGAGCAGTACGTC. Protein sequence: CASSLGSYEQYV.

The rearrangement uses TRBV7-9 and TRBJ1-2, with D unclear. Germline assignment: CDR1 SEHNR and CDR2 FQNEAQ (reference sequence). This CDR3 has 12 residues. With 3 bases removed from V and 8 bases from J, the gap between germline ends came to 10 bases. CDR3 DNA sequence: TGTGCCAGCAGCTTTCGGGGTGGCGGCTACACCTTC. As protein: CASSFRGGGYTF.

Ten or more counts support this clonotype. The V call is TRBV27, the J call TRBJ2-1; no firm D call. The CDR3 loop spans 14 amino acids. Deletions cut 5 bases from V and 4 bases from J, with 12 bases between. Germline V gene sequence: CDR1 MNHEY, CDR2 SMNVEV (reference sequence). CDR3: CASSPSGEYNEQFF. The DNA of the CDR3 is TGTGCCAGCAGTCCCTCCGGAGAGTACAATGAGCAGTTCTTC.

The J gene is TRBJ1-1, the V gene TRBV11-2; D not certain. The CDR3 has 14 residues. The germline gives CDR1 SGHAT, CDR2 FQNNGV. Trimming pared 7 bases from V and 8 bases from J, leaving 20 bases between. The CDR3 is CASTEGGQGLEAFF. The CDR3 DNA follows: TGTGCCAGCACCGAGGGAGGGCAAGGGTTAGAAGCTTTCTTT.

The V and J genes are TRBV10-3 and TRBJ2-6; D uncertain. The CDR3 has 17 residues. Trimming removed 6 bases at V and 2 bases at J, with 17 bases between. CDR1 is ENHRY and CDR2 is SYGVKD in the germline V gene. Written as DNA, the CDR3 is TGTGCCATCAGGGACGCCTTTGCTGGAACTGGGGCCAACGTCCTGACTTTC. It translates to CAIRDAFAGTGANVLTF.

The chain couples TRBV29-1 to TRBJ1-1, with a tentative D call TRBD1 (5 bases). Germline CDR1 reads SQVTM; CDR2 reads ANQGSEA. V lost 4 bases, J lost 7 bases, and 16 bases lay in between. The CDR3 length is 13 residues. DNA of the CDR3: TGCAGCGTTGTACAAGCAGGGCGAAATGAAGCTTTCTTT. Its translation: CSVVQAGRNEAFF.

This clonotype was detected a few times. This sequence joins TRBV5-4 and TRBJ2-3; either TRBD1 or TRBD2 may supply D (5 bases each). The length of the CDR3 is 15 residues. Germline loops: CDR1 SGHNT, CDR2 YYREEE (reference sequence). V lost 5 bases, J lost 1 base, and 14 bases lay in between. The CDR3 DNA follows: TGTGCCAGCAGATCGGGGCCAGGAGGCACAGATACGCAGTATTTT. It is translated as CASRSGPGGTDTQYF.

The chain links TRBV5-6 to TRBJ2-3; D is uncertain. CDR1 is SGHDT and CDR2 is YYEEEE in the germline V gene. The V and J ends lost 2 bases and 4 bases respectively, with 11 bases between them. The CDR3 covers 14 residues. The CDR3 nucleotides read TGTGCCAGCAGCTTAGGAATCCGCTCAGATACGCAGTATTTT. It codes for CASSLGIRSDTQYF.

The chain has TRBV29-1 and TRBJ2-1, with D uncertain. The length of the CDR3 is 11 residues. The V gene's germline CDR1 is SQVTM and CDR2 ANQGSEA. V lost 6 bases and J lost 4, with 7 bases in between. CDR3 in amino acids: CSVARYNEQFF. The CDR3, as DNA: TGCAGCGTAGCCAGGTACAATGAGCAGTTCTTC.

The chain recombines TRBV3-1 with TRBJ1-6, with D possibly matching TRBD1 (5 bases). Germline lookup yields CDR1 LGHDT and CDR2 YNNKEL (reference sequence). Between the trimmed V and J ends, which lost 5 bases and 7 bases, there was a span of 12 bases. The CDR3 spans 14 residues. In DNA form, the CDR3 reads TGTGCCAGCAGCTCCGCGGGGGACAATTCACCCCTCCACTTT. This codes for CASSSAGDNSPLHF.

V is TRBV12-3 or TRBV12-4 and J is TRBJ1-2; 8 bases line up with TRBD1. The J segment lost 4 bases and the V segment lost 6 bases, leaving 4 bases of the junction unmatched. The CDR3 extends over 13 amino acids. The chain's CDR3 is CASREDRVYGYTF. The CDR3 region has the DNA TGTGCCAGCAGGGAGGACAGGGTCTATGGCTACACCTTC.

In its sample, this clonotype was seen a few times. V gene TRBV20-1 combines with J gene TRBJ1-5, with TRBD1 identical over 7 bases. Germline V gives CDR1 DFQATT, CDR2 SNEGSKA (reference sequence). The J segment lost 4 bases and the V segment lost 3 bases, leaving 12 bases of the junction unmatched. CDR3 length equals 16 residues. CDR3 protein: CSARGNRGFGNQPQHF. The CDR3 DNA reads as TGCAGTGCTAGGGGAAACAGGGGTTTTGGGAATCAGCCCCAGCATTTT.

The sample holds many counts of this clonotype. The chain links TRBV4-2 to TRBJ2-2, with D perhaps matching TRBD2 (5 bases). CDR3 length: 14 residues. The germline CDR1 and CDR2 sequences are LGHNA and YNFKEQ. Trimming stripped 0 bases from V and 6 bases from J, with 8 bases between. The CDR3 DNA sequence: TGTGCCAGCAGCCAAGAGGGAGAAGCCGGGGAGCTGTTTTTT. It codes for CASSQEGEAGELFF.

CDR3 coding DNA: TGTGCCAGCAGCGGATACGACAGGGGGCAACAAGAGACCCAGTACTTC. Its protein is CASSGYDRGQQETQYF. The gene calls are TRBV7-9 and TRBJ2-5; TRBD1 agrees at 10 bases. V gave up 5 bases and J gave up 2 bases; unmatched junction bases: 8. Per the germline V gene, CDR1 is SEHNR and CDR2 is FQNEAQ (reference sequence). CDR3 length equals 16 residues.